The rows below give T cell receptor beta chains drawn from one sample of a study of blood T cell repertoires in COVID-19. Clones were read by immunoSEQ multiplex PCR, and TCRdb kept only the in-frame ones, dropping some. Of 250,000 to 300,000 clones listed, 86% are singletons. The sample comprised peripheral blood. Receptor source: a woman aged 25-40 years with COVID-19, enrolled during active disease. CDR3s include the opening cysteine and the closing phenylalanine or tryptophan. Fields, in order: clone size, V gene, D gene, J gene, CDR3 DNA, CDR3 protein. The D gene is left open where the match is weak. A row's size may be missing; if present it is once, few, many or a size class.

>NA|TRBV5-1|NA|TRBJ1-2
TGCGCCAGCAGCTTTGAGACAAACTATGGCTACACCTTC
CASSFETNYGYTF
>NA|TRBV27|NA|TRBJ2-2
TGTGCCAGCAGTCATCGTTCAGGGGTTGACGGGGAGCTGTTTTTT
CASSHRSGVDGELFF
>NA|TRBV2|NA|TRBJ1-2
TGTGCCAGCAACTCGGTGGGGGCGGTTGGCTACACCTTC
CASNSVGAVGYTF
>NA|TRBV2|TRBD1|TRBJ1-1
TGTGCCAGCAGTGATGGGGACAGGGGAGGATCGACTGAAGCTTTCTTT
CASSDGDRGGSTEAFF
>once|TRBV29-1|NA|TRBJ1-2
TGCAGCGCCTCCGAGACAGGAAACTATGGCTACACCTTC
CSASETGNYGYTF
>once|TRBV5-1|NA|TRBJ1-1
TGCGCCAGCAGCTTCCCCACGGGAGGCACTGAAGCTTTCTTT
CASSFPTGGTEAFF
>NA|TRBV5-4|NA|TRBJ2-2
TGTGCCAGCAGCTCCGACACCGGGGAGCTGTTTTTT
CASSSDTGELFF
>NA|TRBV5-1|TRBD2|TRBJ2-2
TGCGCCAGCAGCTTTGCGGGGGACACCGGGGAGCTGTTTTTT
CASSFAGDTGELFF
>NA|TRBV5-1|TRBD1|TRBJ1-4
TGCGCCAGCAGCGGGGGTAGGACAGGGGCTAATGAAAAACTGTTTTTT
CASSGGRTGANEKLFF
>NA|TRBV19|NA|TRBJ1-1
TGTGCCAGTAGTACCCCTCCCTGGCAGGCGAACACTGAAGCTTTCTTT
CASSTPPWQANTEAFF
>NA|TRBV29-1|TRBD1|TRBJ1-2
TGCAGCGTTGGATCGGGACAGGGTAATGGCTACACCTTC
CSVGSGQGNGYTF
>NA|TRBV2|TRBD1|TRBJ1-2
TGTGCCAGCAGTGCCCTACGGGACAGCAACTATGGCTACACCTTC
CASSALRDSNYGYTF
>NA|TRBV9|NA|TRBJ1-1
TGTGCCAGCAGCGTAGACAGGGTGGGGACTGAAGCTTTCTTT
CASSVDRVGTEAFF
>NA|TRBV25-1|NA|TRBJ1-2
TGTGCCAGCAGTGAAGGAGTTATCTATGGCTACACCTTC
CASSEGVIYGYTF
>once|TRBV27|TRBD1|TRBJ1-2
TGTGCCAGCACCGGGACAGGCTATGGCTACACCTTC
CASTGTGYGYTF
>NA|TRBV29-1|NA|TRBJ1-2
TGCAGCGTGAAGGGGGAGCAAGGGGGATATGGCTACACCTTC
CSVKGEQGGYGYTF
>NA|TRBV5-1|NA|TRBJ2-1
TGCGCCAGCAGCTTGTTTTCCAGGGGAAGTGGCAATGAGCAGTTCTTC
CASSLFSRGSGNEQFF
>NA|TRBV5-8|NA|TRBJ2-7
TGTGCCAGCAGCTTGGAATTCTTTAGGACTGCCTACGAGCAGTACTTC
CASSLEFFRTAYEQYF
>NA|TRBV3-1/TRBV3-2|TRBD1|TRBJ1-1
TGTGCCAGCACCGAGGACAGGGGAAAGACTGAAGCTTTCTTT
CASTEDRGKTEAFF
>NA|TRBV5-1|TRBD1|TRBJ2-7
TGCGCCAGCAGCTTGGTCCTACTCGGGACAGGGTCCCACGAGCAGTACTTC
CASSLVLLGTGSHEQYF
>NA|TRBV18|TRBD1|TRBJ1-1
TGTGCCAGCTCGTCTAGCAGGGGGGAAGCTTTCTTT
CASSSSRGEAFF
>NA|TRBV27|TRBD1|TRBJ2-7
TGTGCCAGCAGTTTATCCGGGACAGGGTACTACGAGCAGTACTTC
CASSLSGTGYYEQYF
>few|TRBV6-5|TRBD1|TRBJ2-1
TGTGCCAGCAGTTACGTAAGGGGGCTCGATGAGCAGTTCTTC
CASSYVRGLDEQFF
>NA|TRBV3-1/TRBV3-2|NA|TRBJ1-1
TGTGCCAGCAGCAAACAGGGGAACACTGAAGCTTTCTTT
CASSKQGNTEAFF
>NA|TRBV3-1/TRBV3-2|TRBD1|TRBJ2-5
TGTGCCAGCAGCCAAGATTGGGGACAGGCACGACCCCAGTACTTC
CASSQDWGQARPQYF
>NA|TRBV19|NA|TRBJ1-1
TGTGCCAGTACCCTAGGGGTCACTGAAGCTTTCTTT
CASTLGVTEAFF
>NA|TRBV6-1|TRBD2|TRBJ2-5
TGTGCCAGCAGTGAGAGCGGGACGGGTGGGGAGACCCAGTACTTC
CASSESGTGGETQYF
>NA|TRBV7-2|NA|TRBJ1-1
TGTGCCAGCAGCCCATGGACCGCGGCGGGGGAAGCTTTCTTT
CASSPWTAAGEAFF
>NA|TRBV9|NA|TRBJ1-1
TGTGCCAGCAGCGTAGCTCTGGGAACAGGGGAAGCTTTCTTT
CASSVALGTGEAFF
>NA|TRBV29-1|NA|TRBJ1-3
TGCAGCGTTCCAGTTGGGGGGGATAGTGGAAACACCATATATTTT
CSVPVGGDSGNTIYF
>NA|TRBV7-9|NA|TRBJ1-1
TGTGCCAGCACCCCTCGGGGGACCACTGAAGCTTTCTTT
CASTPRGTTEAFF
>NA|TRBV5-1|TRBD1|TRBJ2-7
TGCGCCAGCCGTTATCAGACAGGGGGATCCTACGAGCAGTACTTC
CASRYQTGGSYEQYF
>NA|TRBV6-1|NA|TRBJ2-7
TGTGCCAGCAGTGATCAGGGGTCAAGCCCCTACGAGCAGTACTTC
CASSDQGSSPYEQYF
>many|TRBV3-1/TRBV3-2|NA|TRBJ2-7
TGTGCCAGCAGCCAAGGGCTCTACGAGCAGTACTTC
CASSQGLYEQYF
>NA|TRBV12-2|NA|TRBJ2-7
TGTGCAAGTCGCTTAGAATTCGTGACACACCACTCCTACGAGCAGTACTTC
CASRLEFVTHHSYEQYF
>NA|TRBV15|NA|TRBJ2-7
TGTGCGGTGGGGCTGGGGCACGAGCAGTACTTC
CAVGLGHEQYF
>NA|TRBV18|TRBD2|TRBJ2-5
TGTGCCAGCTCACCAGAGACTAGCGGGAGTTCGGGGACCCAGTACTTC
CASSPETSGSSGTQYF
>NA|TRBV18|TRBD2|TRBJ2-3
TGTGCCAGCTCACCCAGCGGGGGGCCCGTAGGGACAGATACGCAGTATTTT
CASSPSGGPVGTDTQYF
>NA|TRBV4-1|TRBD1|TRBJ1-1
TGCGCCAGCAGCCAACCAGGGGGCTACACTGAAGCTTTCTTT
CASSQPGGYTEAFF
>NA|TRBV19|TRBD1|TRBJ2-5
TGTGCCAGTAGTGTCCCGGGACAGGGTACAGAGACCCAGTACTTC
CASSVPGQGTETQYF
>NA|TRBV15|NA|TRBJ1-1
TGTGCCACCAGCAGAGACGCAGTCGCTGAAGCTTTCTTT
CATSRDAVAEAFF
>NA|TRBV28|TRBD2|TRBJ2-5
TGTGCCAGCAGTTTACGGCGGGGGGGGGTAGAGACCCAGTACTTC
CASSLRRGGVETQYF
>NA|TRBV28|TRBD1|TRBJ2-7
TGTGCCAGCAGTTTGGTCGGGACAGGGATTTACGAGCAGTACTTC
CASSLVGTGIYEQYF
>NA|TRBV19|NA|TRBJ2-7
TGTGCCAGTAGTATCGGGGTTGCCTACGAGCAGTACTTC
CASSIGVAYEQYF
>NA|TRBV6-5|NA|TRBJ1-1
TGTGCCAGCAGTTACACCCCGGACATCACATTCACTGAAGCTTTCTTT
CASSYTPDITFTEAFF
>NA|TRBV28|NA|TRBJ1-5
TGTGCCAGCAGTCCCCAGACAAGGTTTATATCTATGAACAATCAGCCCCAGCATTTT
CASSPQTRFISMNNQPQHF
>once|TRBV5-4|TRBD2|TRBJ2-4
TGTGCCAGCAGCTTTGAGCGGGGGAAGGGAGGAGACATTCAGTACTTC
CASSFERGKGGDIQYF
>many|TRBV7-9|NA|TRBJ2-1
TGTGCCAGCAGCTCCAAACTCCCCTCCTACAATGAGCAGTTCTTC
CASSSKLPSYNEQFF
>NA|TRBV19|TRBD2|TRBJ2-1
TGTGCCAGTAGTGCCCTTAGCGGGGGGGGCTACAATGAGCAGTTCTTC
CASSALSGGGYNEQFF
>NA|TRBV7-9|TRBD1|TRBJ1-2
TGTGCCAGCAGCTCCGAGACAGGGTATGACTATGGCTACACCTTC
CASSSETGYDYGYTF
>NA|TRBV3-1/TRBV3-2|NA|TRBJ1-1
TGTGCCAGCAGCCTGGGGGCGCTCGGGAACACTGAAGCTTTCTTT
CASSLGALGNTEAFF